These 32 T cell receptor beta chains were sequenced from one sample in a study of blood T cells in healthy people across ages. With a J-beta primer mix and a sample-barcoded 5' primer, a second PCR ran 7 to 11 cycles. TCRdb re-analysed the 5' RACE reads in MiXCR, keeping a single row per CDR3 protein. The table includes over 1,200,000 distinct CDR3 sequences, around 55% detected once. The sequenced sample consisted of blood. The receptors were gathered from a man between 18 and 29 years old in good health.

This clonotype has a count of ten or more. This sequence joins TRBV7-9 and TRBJ2-1; D is unclear. Trimming removed 0 bases at V and 5 bases at J, with 2 bases between. The CDR3 loop spans 12 amino acids. Germline lookup yields CDR1 SEHNR and CDR2 FQNEAQ (reference sequence). CDR3 DNA: TGTGCCAGCAGCTTAGCCCACAATGAGCAGTTCTTC. Its translation is CASSLAHNEQFF. The variable domain in full, with the rest retrieved from reference TRBV7-9 and TRBJ2-1, is DTGVSQNPRHKITKRGQNVTFRCDPISEHNRLYWYRQTLGQGPEFLTYFQNEAQLEKSRLLSDRFSAERPKGSFSTLEIQRTEQGDSAMYLCASSLAHNEQFFGPGTRLTVL.

The rearrangement links TRBV4-1 to TRBJ2-4; the match to TRBD2 covers 9 bases. The DNA end lines up better with TRBJ2-7; the J call may be wrong. The CDR3 is 15 residues long. Germline CDR1 reads MGHRA; CDR2 reads YSYEKL. This CDR3 is CASSQVVSGSYEQYF. DNA for the CDR3: TGCGCCAGCAGCCAAGTGGTTAGCGGGAGTTACGAGCAGTACTTC.

The V and J genes are TRBV6-5 and TRBJ2-1; 10 bases are shared with TRBD2. With 6 bases clipped from V and 4 bases from J, the junction kept 3 bases outside the gene matches. This CDR3 has 14 amino acids. Germline CDR1 and CDR2: MNHEY and SVGAGI. The DNA for the CDR3 is TGTGCCAGCAGAGAGCGGGGGGGTTACAATGAGCAGTTCTTC. Translated: CASRERGGYNEQFF.

J is TRBJ2-7 and V is TRBV4-1; 7 bases are a match to TRBD1. The tail of the sequence fits TRBJ2-4 better, so the J call may be wrong. Per the germline V gene, CDR1 is MGHRA and CDR2 is YSYEKL. The CDR3 covers 16 residues. In nucleotides, the CDR3 is TGCGCCAGCGGCCCCGGACAGGCTCGAGCCAAAAACATTCAGTACTTC. It encodes CASGPGQARAKNIQYF.

The chain employs TRBV7-9 and TRBJ2-5, with 7 bases identical to TRBD1. The CDR3 has 17 amino acids. The trim removed 5 bases at V and 0 bases at J, leaving 12 bases unmatched. CDR1 SEHNR and CDR2 FQNEAQ come from the germline V gene (reference sequence). The CDR3 DNA reads TGTGCCAGCAGCACCCGGACAGGAGAGATGTACCAAGAGACCCAGTACTTC. This encodes CASSTRTGEMYQETQYF. Full variable domain (rest looked up from reference TRBV7-9 and TRBJ2-5): DTGVSQNPRHKITKRGQNVTFRCDPISEHNRLYWYRQTLGQGPEFLTYFQNEAQLEKSRLLSDRFSAERPKGSFSTLEIQRTEQGDSAMYLCASSTRTGEMYQETQYFGPGTRLLVL.

This rearrangement joins TRBV10-3 to TRBJ1-2; 7 bases line up with TRBD1. Looked up from germline, CDR1 is ENHRY and CDR2 is SYGVKD. This CDR3 has 13 amino acids. The trim removed 3 bases at V and 8 bases at J, leaving 6 bases unmatched. The chain's CDR3 is CAISDIGGGGYTF. The CDR3 nucleotides read TGTGCCATCAGTGATATAGGGGGCGGGGGCTACACCTTC.

J is TRBJ2-6 and V is TRBV10-3; D not resolved. The CDR3 has 13 amino acids. V was clipped by 6 bases and J by 6 bases, with 9 bases between them. CDR1 and CDR2 from the germline V gene are ENHRY and SYGVKD. The CDR3 DNA follows: TGTGCCATCAGAGATCCACCGGCCAACGTCCTGACTTTC. It yields the protein CAIRDPPANVLTF.

The gene calls are TRBV6-6 and TRBJ1-6, with D possibly matching TRBD1 (5 bases). Germline V gene sequence: CDR1 MNHNY, CDR2 SVGAGI (reference sequence). V was trimmed by 2 bases and J by 7 bases, leaving 9 bases between them. This CDR3 has 14 residues. In nucleotides, the CDR3 is TGTGCCAGCAGTTACGGGGGGGTAAATTCACCCCTCCACTTT. Its protein is CASSYGGVNSPLHF.

The chain carries TRBV7-9 and TRBJ1-4; 7 bases fit TRBD1. CDR3 length: 15 amino acids. Germline trimming cut 6 bases from V and 7 bases from J; bases unmatched to any gene: 11. Germline assignment: CDR1 SEHNR and CDR2 FQNEAQ (reference sequence). In DNA, the CDR3 is TGTGCCAGCAGTTCGCGGACAGGAGGGGTTGAAAAACTGTTTTTT. This translates into CASSSRTGGVEKLFF.

J is TRBJ2-6 and V is TRBV19; maybe TRBD1 (6 bases). Germline V gene lookup returns CDR1 LNHDA and CDR2 SQIVND (reference sequence). This CDR3 is 15 amino acids long. V shed 7 bases and J shed 3 bases, with 13 bases lying between them. The CDR3 spells CASNVGGVGANVLTF. The CDR3 DNA reads as TGTGCCAGTAACGTTGGGGGCGTTGGGGCCAACGTCCTGACTTTC.

The CDR3 region has the DNA TGTGCCAGCAGTCTGGGACCCCTTCCAGAGACCCAGTACTTC. It encodes CASSLGPLPETQYF. The chain employs TRBV27 and TRBJ2-5; TRBD1 or TRBD2 may be the D gene (5 bases each). Germline assignment: CDR1 MNHEY and CDR2 SMNVEV (reference sequence). CDR3 length: 14 amino acids. The V end was cut by 5 bases, the J end by 4 bases, with 14 bases between.

The V call is TRBV10-3, the J call TRBJ2-1; 11 nucleotides match TRBD2. Unmatched junction bases numbered 3, after V lost 4 bases and J lost 7 bases. Germline V gives CDR1 ENHRY, CDR2 SYGVKD. The CDR3 consists of 14 residues. The CDR3 sequence: CAISGVAGGNEQFF. CDR3 nucleotides: TGTGCCATCAGTGGGGTAGCGGGGGGGAATGAGCAGTTCTTC.

The J gene is TRBJ1-2, the V gene TRBV5-5; unclear D gene. The CDR3 is 15 residues long. Germline CDR1 SGHKS, CDR2 YYEKEE (reference sequence). Trimming stripped 0 bases from V and 4 bases from J, with 13 bases between. CDR3 protein: CASSLGLGTPYGYTF. For the CDR3, the DNA is TGTGCCAGCAGCTTGGGGTTGGGCACTCCCTATGGCTACACCTTC.

The chain carries TRBV12-3 or TRBV12-4 and TRBJ2-3, with TRBD2 identical over 10 bases. With 4 bases clipped from V and 1 base from J, the junction kept 8 bases outside the gene matches. CDR3 length equals 17 residues. Here the CDR3 DNA reads TGTGCCAGCAGTTCCCCCCTGCTAGCGGGGGGCACAGATACGCAGTATTTT. This encodes CASSSPLLAGGTDTQYF.

The chain links TRBV4-3 to TRBJ1-1; D gene uncertain. CDR1 is LGHNA and CDR2 is YSLEER in the germline V gene. V gave up 1 base and J gave up 3 bases, with 9 bases separating them. CDR3 length: 14 amino acids. The CDR3 bases are TGCGCCAGCAGCCAAGTTCTGCGGCACACTGAAGCTTTCTTT. Protein sequence: CASSQVLRHTEAFF.

The gene calls are TRBV5-4 and TRBJ1-2; TRBD1 matches 8 bases. CDR3 length: 16 residues. Per germline, CDR1 SGHNT and CDR2 YYREEE (reference sequence). Trimming removed 0 bases from V and 6 bases from J; junction bases left unmatched: 10. CDR3 sequence: CASSLGTGYLVDGYTF. DNA of the CDR3: TGTGCCAGCAGCTTGGGGACAGGGTATCTTGTGGATGGCTACACCTTC. The variable domain in full, completed from reference TRBV5-4 and TRBJ1-2, reads ETGVTQSPTHLIKTRGQQVTLRCSSQSGHNTVSWYQQALGQGPQFIFQYYREEENGRGNFPPRFSGLQFPNYSSELNVNALELDDSALYLCASSLGTGYLVDGYTFGSGTRLTVV.

The chain recombines TRBV7-8 with TRBJ2-7; D is possibly TRBD2 (6 bases). The germline V gene has CDR1 SGHVS and CDR2 FQNEAQ. This CDR3 has 16 amino acids. V was cut by 5 bases and J by 0 bases, with 17 bases left in between. CDR3 residues: CASSTSSADYSYEQYF. The CDR3 DNA reads TGTGCCAGCAGCACAAGTAGCGCGGACTACTCCTACGAGCAGTACTTC.

V usage is TRBV29-1 and J usage is TRBJ2-5; D is tentatively TRBD1 or TRBD2 (5 bases each). V was shortened by 0 bases and J by 11 bases, with 13 bases between the two germline ends. The CDR3 runs to 12 residues. Per the germline V gene, CDR1 is SQVTM and CDR2 is ANQGSEA. DNA for the CDR3: TGCAGCGTTGAAGAGAGGGGCGGCAGGCAGTACTTC. Translation: CSVEERGGRQYF.

J is TRBJ2-3 and V is TRBV5-1; 7 positions agree with TRBD1. This CDR3 comprises 16 residues. Germline V CDR1 and CDR2: SGHRS, YFSETQ. J gave up 1 base and V 0 bases, and 5 bases lay outside the gene matches. The CDR3 reads CASSLDGQVRTDTQYF. CDR3 nucleotide sequence: TGCGCCAGCAGCTTGGATGGACAGGTCCGCACAGATACGCAGTATTTT.

The gene calls are TRBV6-2 or TRBV6-3 and TRBJ2-3; maybe TRBD2 (5 bases). The CDR3 runs to 15 residues. V was trimmed by 4 bases and J by 0 bases, leaving 11 bases between them. Germline assignment: CDR1 MNHEY and CDR2 SVGEGT. The CDR3 here is CASSSLGGSTDTQYF. CDR3 sequence (DNA): TGTGCCAGCAGTTCCCTTGGCGGGAGCACAGATACGCAGTATTTT.

This chain links TRBV25-1 with TRBJ2-1, with D possibly matching TRBD1 (6 bases). The J call could be wrong; TRBJ2-7 is a better fit for the DNA end. The CDR3 runs to 15 residues. CDR1 and CDR2 from the germline V gene are MGHDK and SYGVNS. CDR3 amino acids: CASSDYGGSYNEQYF. The CDR3 nucleotides are TGTGCCAGCAGTGATTATGGGGGCTCCTACAATGAGCAGTACTTC.

This clonotype appeared a few times. The genes are TRBV19 and TRBJ1-1; 7 bases are shared with TRBD1. This CDR3 has 15 amino acids. Germline CDR1 and CDR2: LNHDA and SQIVND (reference sequence). The ends lost 5 bases at V and 0 bases at J; junction bases unmatched: 6. The CDR3 region is CASSEGAGMNTEAFF. The CDR3 DNA reads TGTGCCAGTAGTGAGGGGGCAGGTATGAACACTGAAGCTTTCTTT.

A single count supports this clonotype. V is TRBV11-2 and J is TRBJ2-3; the D gene is possibly TRBD2 (5 bases). Trimming took 4 bases from V and 0 from J, leaving 14 bases between them. Germline V gene sequence: CDR1 SGHAT, CDR2 FQNNGV. The CDR3 contains 16 residues. The DNA of the CDR3 is TGTGCCAGCAGCTCCCAAGCGGTCCCAAGCACAGATACGCAGTATTTT. The encoded protein is CASSSQAVPSTDTQYF.

A few counts support this clonotype. The V and J genes are TRBV12-3 or TRBV12-4 and TRBJ2-7, with a weak D call TRBD1 (5 bases). The CDR3 consists of 12 residues. V lost 6 bases and J 2 bases, leaving 8 bases between the germline ends. This chain's CDR3 is CASRSTAYEQYF. The CDR3 region has the DNA TGTGCCAGCAGATCGACAGCCTACGAGCAGTACTTC.

Details on this clonotype: This may arise from a read error, as a much more abundant clone is one base away. The chain uses TRBV4-1 and TRBJ2-3, with unresolved D. Germline CDR1 reads MGHRA; CDR2 reads YSYEKL. The V end lost 2 bases, the J end lost 2 bases, and 5 bases lay between the germline ends. CDR3 length: 13 residues. CDR3 sequence reads: CASSQTTTDTQYF. CDR3 in DNA: TGCGCCAGCAGCCAAACTACCACAGATACGCAGTATTTT.

Concerning this clonotype itself: One junction end does not reproduce the germline sequence, and a read error may be involved. The CDR3: CASSLSFWTSHVSYERYF. CDR3 in DNA: TGTGCCAGCAGTTTATCGTTCTGGACCTCACATGTCTCCTACGAGCGGTACTTC. The chain uses TRBV27 and TRBJ2-7; D ambiguous. Germline V gene lookup returns CDR1 MNHEY and CDR2 SMNVEV (reference sequence). The CDR3 length is 18 residues.

This clonotype was observed a few times. The chain links TRBV13 to TRBJ2-3, with D possibly being TRBD1 (5 bases). V was shortened by 3 bases and J by 4 bases, with 14 bases between the two germline ends. Looked up from germline, CDR1 is PRHDT and CDR2 is FYEKMQ (reference sequence). This CDR3 is 15 amino acids long. CDR3 in DNA: TGTGCCAGCAGCTTCCGGACACGAAAAGCAGATACGCAGTATTTT. This encodes CASSFRTRKADTQYF.

The V gene is TRBV6-1, the J gene TRBJ2-1, with D possibly being TRBD1 (6 bases). The CDR3 loop spans 12 amino acids. V shed 6 bases and J shed 10 bases, with 13 bases lying between them. Germline lookup yields CDR1 MNHNS and CDR2 SASEGT. The CDR3 is CASRRTGLEQFF. The CDR3 DNA reads as TGTGCCAGCAGACGTACAGGGTTGGAGCAGTTCTTC.

The genes are TRBV12-3 or TRBV12-4 and TRBJ1-1; the D is unclear. Trimming took 4 bases from V and 4 from J, leaving 10 bases between them. The CDR3 sequence is 13 residues long. The CDR3 DNA follows: TGTGCCAGCAGTTCCACGCCCGGCACTGAAGCTTTCTTT. Amino acid sequence: CASSSTPGTEAFF.

The chain uses TRBV29-1 and TRBJ2-1; 7 bases align to TRBD2. CDR1 is SQVTM and CDR2 is ANQGSEA in the germline V gene. Losses at the gene ends were 7 bases for V and 0 bases for J; bases not matched to a gene: 6. This CDR3 spans 14 amino acids. CDR3 in amino acids: CSALGGGSYNEQFF. DNA of the CDR3: TGCAGCGCCCTGGGGGGGGGCTCCTACAATGAGCAGTTCTTC.

J is TRBJ1-2 and V is TRBV7-9, with D possibly TRBD1 on 6 matching bases. CDR3 length equals 15 residues. V was shortened by 5 bases and J by 7 bases, with 20 bases between the two germline ends. The germline V gene has CDR1 SEHNR and CDR2 FQNEAQ (reference sequence). The CDR3 DNA is TGTGCCAGCAGCCTAAACCCCGGGACAAGGTCTGGCTACACCTTC. Translated: CASSLNPGTRSGYTF. Filled out from reference TRBV7-9 and TRBJ1-2, the complete variable domain reads DTGVSQNPRHKITKRGQNVTFRCDPISEHNRLYWYRQTLGQGPEFLTYFQNEAQLEKSRLLSDRFSAERPKGSFSTLEIQRTEQGDSAMYLCASSLNPGTRSGYTFGSGTRLTVV.

This chain links TRBV5-8 with TRBJ1-2; 7 bases line up with TRBD1. Germline loops: CDR1 SGHTS, CDR2 YDEGEE. The CDR3 extends over 16 amino acids. The V segment lost 6 bases and the J segment 3 bases; nucleotides outside the gene matches: 14. The CDR3 DNA is TGTGCCAGCATATTGCTGGGGGGACAGTTGGACTATGGCTACACCTTC. This gives the protein CASILLGGQLDYGYTF.